Shown below are 18 T cell receptor beta chains from a single sample sequenced in a study of Graves' ophthalmopathy and Graves' hyperthyroidism. The TCR beta CDR3 regions underwent amplification from RNA transcripts. HTBI primers were used in a first-round RT-PCR, which preceded a second-round multiplex PCR. TCRdb redid the calling of the multiplex PCR reads with MiXCR, one entry per CDR3 protein. The sample holds 600,000 to 700,000 distinct CDR3 sequences, about two fifths seen once. The specimen sequenced was peripheral blood. These receptors were obtained from an adult man with Graves' ophthalmopathy.

About this clonotype itself: Since no conserved phenylalanine or tryptophan closes the CDR3, a read error is the likely cause. The limits of the CDR3 on the DNA are not certain, so only TCRdb's listed CDR3 is given. The chain couples TRBV5-1 to TRBJ2-5; the D call of TRBD1 is as the table states it, not checked on the DNA. The CDR3 adds up to 9 amino acids, both ends counted. The V gene's germline CDR1 is SGHRS and CDR2 YFSETQ. CDR3 residues: CASGQGANT.

The chain employs TRBV19 and TRBJ1-2; maybe TRBD1 (5 bases). Germline V gene data show CDR1 as LNHDA and CDR2 as SQIVND (reference sequence). V was pared by 3 bases and J by 5 bases, with 16 bases between. This CDR3 is 15 amino acids long. CDR3 nucleotide sequence: TGTGCCAGTAGTATCGAACATTGGGGACCTTATGGCTACACCTTC. Translating it yields CASSIEHWGPYGYTF.

CDR3 loop: CASSPVVRGELFF. The CDR3 region has the DNA TGTGCCAGCAGCCCTGTGGTGCGGGGGGAGCTGTTTTTT. This chain connects TRBV11-2 to TRBJ2-2; D is ambiguous. Germline V CDR1 and CDR2: SGHAT, FQNNGV. The germline V and J ends were trimmed by 5 bases and 8 bases, with 12 bases remaining between them. The CDR3 has 13 residues.

This clonotype was seen a few times. V is TRBV5-1 and J is TRBJ1-1, with a tentative D call TRBD1 (5 bases). CDR3 length: 15 residues. The germline V and J ends were trimmed by 2 bases and 4 bases, with 15 bases remaining between them. Germline V gene lookup returns CDR1 SGHRS and CDR2 YFSETQ. This CDR3 is CASSFERGGRTEAFF. DNA of the CDR3: TGCGCCAGCAGCTTCGAAAGGGGAGGCCGCACTGAAGCTTTCTTT.

The rearrangement uses TRBV20-1 and TRBJ2-5; 10 nucleotides match TRBD1. CDR3 size: 15 residues. V lost 0 bases, J lost 5 bases, and 6 bases stayed unmatched. Germline V gene lookup returns CDR1 DFQATT and CDR2 SNEGSKA (reference sequence). Here the CDR3 reads CSAREIDRGLETQYF. CDR3 nucleotide sequence: TGCAGTGCTAGAGAAATCGACAGGGGGCTTGAGACCCAGTACTTC.

This clonotype was detected only a few times. The chain couples TRBV6-5 to TRBJ1-5; weak D call: TRBD1 (5 bases). V was pared by 0 bases and J by 5 bases, with 11 bases between. CDR1 and CDR2 from the germline V gene are MNHEY and SVGAGI. The CDR3 is 15 residues long. The CDR3 region is CASSYSSGSDQPQHF. The CDR3 DNA reads as TGTGCCAGCAGTTACTCGTCAGGGAGCGATCAGCCCCAGCATTTT.

This rearrangement joins TRBV19 to TRBJ1-5; D possibly corresponds to TRBD1 (5 bases). This CDR3 comprises 13 residues. In germline, CDR1 is LNHDA, CDR2 SQIVND (reference sequence). The V end was cut by 11 bases, the J end by 4 bases, with 15 bases between. In DNA form, the CDR3 reads TGTGCCTGGTCCCACCAGGGAAATCAGCCCCAGCATTTT. Encoded protein: CAWSHQGNQPQHF.

This clonotype was recorded at least ten times. V and J are TRBV6-5 and TRBJ1-5, with 7 nucleotides matching TRBD1. Germline loops: CDR1 MNHEY, CDR2 SVGAGI. V dropped 8 bases and J dropped 5; count of bases not matched to a gene: 9. This CDR3 contains 14 residues. As DNA, the CDR3 is TGTGCCAGCCACGGACAGGCTACCGATCAGCCCCAGCATTTT. Protein: CASHGQATDQPQHF.

On this clonotype itself: With a much larger clone just one base away, this may be a read error. The chain uses TRBV10-3 and TRBJ1-4, with 7 nucleotides matching TRBD1. Germline V gene data show CDR1 as ENHRY and CDR2 as SYGVKD. The CDR3 consists of 16 residues. With V trimmed by 2 bases and J by 3 bases, 6 bases remained unmatched. The CDR3 loop is CAISEAAGGANEKLFF. The CDR3, as DNA: TGTGCCATCAGTGAGGCCGCAGGGGGGGCTAATGAAAAACTGTTTTTT.

In this sample, this clonotype turned up many times. The gene calls are TRBV10-3 and TRBJ1-2; 11 positions match TRBD1. The junction had 4 bases not matched to a gene; V was cut back by 4 bases and J by 6 bases. Per the germline V gene, CDR1 is ENHRY and CDR2 is SYGVKD. CDR3 size: 14 residues. Here the CDR3 reads CAISVDRGQDGYTF. The CDR3 region has the DNA TGTGCCATCAGTGTGGACAGGGGGCAAGATGGCTACACCTTC.

In this sample, this clonotype turned up a few times. This CDR3 is CASSGTGGAGGELFF. DNA of the CDR3: TGTGCCAGCAGCGGGACAGGGGGCGCCGGCGGGGAGCTGTTTTTT. The chain couples TRBV9 to TRBJ2-2; 11 nucleotides line up with TRBD1. With V trimmed by 3 bases and J by 7 bases, 5 bases remained unmatched. The CDR3 loop spans 15 amino acids. Per germline, CDR1 SGDLS and CDR2 YYNGEE.

V and J are TRBV12-3 or TRBV12-4 and TRBJ2-7; D possibly corresponds to TRBD1 (6 bases). The CDR3 has 15 residues. The V end was cut by 4 bases, the J end by 1 base, with 14 bases between. In DNA form, the CDR3 reads TGTGCCAGCAGTTCAACAGGGAGAGGGTCCTACGAGCAGTACTTC. This gives the protein CASSSTGRGSYEQYF.

This clonotype showed up many times. This rearrangement joins TRBV29-1 to TRBJ2-5; 9 positions agree with TRBD2. This CDR3 contains 15 residues. V dropped 4 bases and J dropped 5; count of bases not matched to a gene: 11. Germline V CDR1 and CDR2: SQVTM, ANQGSEA. The CDR3 region has the DNA TGCAGCGTTGGAGTTTTGGCGGGAGGGGGGGAGACCCAGTACTTC. Protein product: CSVGVLAGGGETQYF.

This clonotype appeared many times. This sequence joins TRBV14 and TRBJ1-6, with a weak D call TRBD1 (5 bases). CDR3 length: 15 amino acids. Germline V lookup: CDR1 SGHDN, CDR2 FVKESK. The V end was cut by 1 base, the J end by 6 bases, with 10 bases between. The CDR3: CASSQAGTINSPLHF. Here the CDR3 DNA reads TGTGCCAGCAGCCAAGCCGGGACTATTAATTCACCCCTCCACTTT. Looking up the rest from reference TRBV14 and TRBJ1-6 gives the full variable domain: EAGVTQFPSHSVIEKGQTVTLRCDPISGHDNLYWYRRVMGKEIKFLLHFVKESKQDESGMPNNRFLAERTGGTYSTLKVQPAELEDSGVYFCASSQAGTINSPLHFGNGTRLTVT.

This clonotype has at least ten counts. The junction and the germline gene differ at one end; a read error may be behind it. V is TRBV15 and J is TRBJ2-7, with D possibly matching TRBD1 (6 bases). The CDR3 spans 14 residues. The germline CDR1 and CDR2 sequences are LNHNV and YYDKDF (reference sequence). CDR3 region: CATSASLNDRITGF. The DNA of the CDR3 is TGTGCCACCAGCGCCTCCCTAAATGACAGGATCACGGGCTTC.

This clonotype was observed many times. The chain employs TRBV2 and TRBJ2-5, with 7 positions matching TRBD1. V lost 4 bases to trimming and J lost 6 bases; unmatched junction nucleotides: 5. The CDR3 has 13 amino acids. From germline, CDR1 is SNHLY and CDR2 FYNNEI. Written as DNA, the CDR3 is TGTGCCAGCAGTGCGGACAGGCGGAAGACCCAGTACTTC. This codes for CASSADRRKTQYF. Drawing the rest from reference TRBV2 and TRBJ2-5, the complete variable domain is EPEVTQTPSHQVTQMGQEVILRCVPISNHLYFYWYRQILGQKVEFLVSFYNNEISEKSEIFDDQFSVERPDGSNFTLKIRSTKLEDSAMYFCASSADRRKTQYFGPGTRLLVL.

In its sample, this clonotype was seen a few times. The chain is built from TRBV6-6 and TRBJ2-5; the D gene is possibly TRBD2 (5 bases). The V end was cut by 4 bases, the J end by 1 base, with 10 bases between. Germline V gene sequence: CDR1 MNHNY, CDR2 SVGAGI (reference sequence). The CDR3 runs 14 residues. CDR3 amino acids: CASSSSGIQETQYF. The CDR3 nucleotides are TGTGCCAGCAGTTCATCCGGGATCCAAGAGACCCAGTACTTC.

Concerning this clonotype itself: A single base separates this from a much larger clone, so it may be a read error. J is TRBJ2-7 and V is TRBV11-2; D gene ambiguous. V lost 1 base to trimming and J lost 5 bases, with 9 bases between them. This CDR3 spans 13 amino acids. Germline V CDR1 and CDR2: SGHAT, FQNNGV. CDR3 in amino acids: CASSLGQTHEQYF. For the CDR3, the DNA is TGTGCCAGCAGCTTAGGTCAGACCCACGAGCAGTACTTC.